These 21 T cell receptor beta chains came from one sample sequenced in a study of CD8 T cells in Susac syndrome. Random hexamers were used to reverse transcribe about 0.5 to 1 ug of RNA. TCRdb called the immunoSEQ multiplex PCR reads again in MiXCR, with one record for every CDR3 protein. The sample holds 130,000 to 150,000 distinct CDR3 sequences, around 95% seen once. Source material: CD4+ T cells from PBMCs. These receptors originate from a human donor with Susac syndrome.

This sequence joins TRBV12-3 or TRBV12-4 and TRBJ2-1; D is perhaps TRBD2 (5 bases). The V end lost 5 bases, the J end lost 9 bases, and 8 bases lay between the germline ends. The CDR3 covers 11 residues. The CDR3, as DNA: TGTGCCAGCAGTACTAGTACTGAGCAGTTCTTC. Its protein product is CASSTSTEQFF.

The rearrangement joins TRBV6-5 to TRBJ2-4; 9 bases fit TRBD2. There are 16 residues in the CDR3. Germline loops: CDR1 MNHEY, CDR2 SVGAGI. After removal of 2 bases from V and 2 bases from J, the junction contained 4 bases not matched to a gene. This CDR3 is CASSYGSSGTKNIQYF. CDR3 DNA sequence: TGTGCCAGCAGTTACGGGTCTAGCGGGACCAAAAACATTCAGTACTTC.

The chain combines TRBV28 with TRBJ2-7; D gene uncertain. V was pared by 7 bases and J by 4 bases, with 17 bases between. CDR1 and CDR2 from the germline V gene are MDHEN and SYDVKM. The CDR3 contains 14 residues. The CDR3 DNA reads TGTGCCAGCACCCCGGCTCAGTTAGGATACGAGCAGTACTTC. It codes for CASTPAQLGYEQYF.

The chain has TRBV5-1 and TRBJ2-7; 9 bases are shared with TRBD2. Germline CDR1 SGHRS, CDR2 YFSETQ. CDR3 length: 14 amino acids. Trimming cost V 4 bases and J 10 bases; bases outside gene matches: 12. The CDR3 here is CASSQDPGLAFQYF. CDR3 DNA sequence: TGCGCCAGCAGCCAAGATCCGGGACTAGCTTTCCAGTACTTC. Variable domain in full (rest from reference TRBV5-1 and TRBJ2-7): KAGVTQTPRYLIKTRGQQVTLSCSPISGHRSVSWYQQTPGQGLQFLFEYFSETQRNKGNFPGRFSGRQFSNSRSEMNVSTLELGDSALYLCASSQDPGLAFQYFGPGTRLTVT.

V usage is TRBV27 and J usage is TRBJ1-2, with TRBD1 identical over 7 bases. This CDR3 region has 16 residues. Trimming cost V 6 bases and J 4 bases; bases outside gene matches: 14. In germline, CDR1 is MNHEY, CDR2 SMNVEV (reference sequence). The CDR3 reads CASSLVGGQTLYGYTF. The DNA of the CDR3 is TGTGCCAGCAGCCTAGTAGGGGGCCAAACCCTCTATGGCTACACCTTC.

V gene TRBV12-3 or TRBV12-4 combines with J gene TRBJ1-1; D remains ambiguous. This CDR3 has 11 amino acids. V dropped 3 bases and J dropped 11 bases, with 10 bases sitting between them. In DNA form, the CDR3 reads TGTGCCAGCAGTTTCCAGTATGTGGCTTTCTTT. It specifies CASSFQYVAFF.

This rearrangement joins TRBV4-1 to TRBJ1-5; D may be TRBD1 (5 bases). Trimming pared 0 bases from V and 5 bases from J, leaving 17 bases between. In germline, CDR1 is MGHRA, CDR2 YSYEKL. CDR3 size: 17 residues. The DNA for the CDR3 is TGCGCCAGCAGCCAAGATAGGGGACCGAAAGAGGATCAGCCCCAGCATTTT. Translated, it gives CASSQDRGPKEDQPQHF.

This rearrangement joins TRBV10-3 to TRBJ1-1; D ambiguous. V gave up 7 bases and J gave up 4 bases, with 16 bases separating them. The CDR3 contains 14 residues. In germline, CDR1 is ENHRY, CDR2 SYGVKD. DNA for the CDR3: TGTGCCATCAACCGTCGGGAGGGCGGCACTGAAGCTTTCTTT. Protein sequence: CAINRREGGTEAFF.

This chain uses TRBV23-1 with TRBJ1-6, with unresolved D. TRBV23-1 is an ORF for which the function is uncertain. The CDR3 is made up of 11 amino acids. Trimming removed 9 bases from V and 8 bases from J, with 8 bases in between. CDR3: CARDLHSPLHF. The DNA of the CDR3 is TGCGCCAGGGACTTACATTCACCCCTCCACTTT.

The CDR3 region has the DNA TGTGCCAGCAGCCCTGGACATTTATCAGGAAACACCATATATTTT. This translates into CASSPGHLSGNTIYF. The V call is TRBV9, the J call TRBJ1-3; D might be TRBD1 (5 bases). Trimming took 4 bases from V and 4 from J, leaving 15 bases between them. Germline-derived CDR1 and CDR2 are SGDLS and YYNGEE. This CDR3 is 15 amino acids long.

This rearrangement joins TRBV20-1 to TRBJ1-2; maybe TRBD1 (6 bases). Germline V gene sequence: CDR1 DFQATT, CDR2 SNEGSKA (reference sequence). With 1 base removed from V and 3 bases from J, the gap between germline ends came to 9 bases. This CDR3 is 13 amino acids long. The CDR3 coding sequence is TGCAGTGCTAGAGTTAGGGGGGACTATGGCTACACCTTC. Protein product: CSARVRGDYGYTF.

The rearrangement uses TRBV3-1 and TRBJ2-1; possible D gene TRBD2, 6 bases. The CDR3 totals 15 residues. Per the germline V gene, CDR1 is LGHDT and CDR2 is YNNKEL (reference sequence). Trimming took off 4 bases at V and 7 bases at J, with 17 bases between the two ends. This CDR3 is CASSPGTFPGNEQFF. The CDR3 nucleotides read TGTGCCAGCAGCCCCGGGACTTTCCCCGGGAATGAGCAGTTCTTC.

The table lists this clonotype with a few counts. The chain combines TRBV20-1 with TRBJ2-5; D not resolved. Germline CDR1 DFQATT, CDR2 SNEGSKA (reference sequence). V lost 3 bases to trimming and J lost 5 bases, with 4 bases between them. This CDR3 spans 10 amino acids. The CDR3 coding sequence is TGCAGTGCTAGGGGCGAGACCCAGTACTTC. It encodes CSARGETQYF.

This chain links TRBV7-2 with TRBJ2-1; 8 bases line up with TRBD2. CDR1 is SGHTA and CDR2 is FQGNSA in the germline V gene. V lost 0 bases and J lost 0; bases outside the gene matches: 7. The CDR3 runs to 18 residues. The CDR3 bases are TGTGCCAGCAGCTTAGCTTCATCCGGGGGGGGCTCCTACAATGAGCAGTTCTTC. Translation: CASSLASSGGGSYNEQFF.

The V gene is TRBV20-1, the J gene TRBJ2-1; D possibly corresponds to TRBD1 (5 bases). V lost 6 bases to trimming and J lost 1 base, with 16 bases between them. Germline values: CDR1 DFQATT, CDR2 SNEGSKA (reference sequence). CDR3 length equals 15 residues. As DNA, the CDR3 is TGCAGTGCCCCCGCTCAGGGAAGATCCTACAATGAGCAGTTCTTC. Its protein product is CSAPAQGRSYNEQFF.

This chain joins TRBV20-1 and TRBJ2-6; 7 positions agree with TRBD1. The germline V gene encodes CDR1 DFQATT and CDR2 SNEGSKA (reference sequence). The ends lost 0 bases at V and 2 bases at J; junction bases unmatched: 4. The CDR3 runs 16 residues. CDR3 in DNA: TGCAGTGCTAGAGATCAAGGGGGCACTGGGGCCAACGTCCTGACTTTC. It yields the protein CSARDQGGTGANVLTF.

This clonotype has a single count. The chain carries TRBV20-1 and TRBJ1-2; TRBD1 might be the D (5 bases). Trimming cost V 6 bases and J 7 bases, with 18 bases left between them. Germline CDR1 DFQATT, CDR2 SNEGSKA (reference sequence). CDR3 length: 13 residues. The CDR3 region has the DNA TGCAGTGCAATGGGGCAGGGCGGAGGTGGCTACACCTTC. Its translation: CSAMGQGGGGYTF.

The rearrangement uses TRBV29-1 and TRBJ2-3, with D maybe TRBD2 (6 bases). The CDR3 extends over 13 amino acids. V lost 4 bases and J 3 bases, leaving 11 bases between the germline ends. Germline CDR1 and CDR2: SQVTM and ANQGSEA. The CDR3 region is CSVGGRQTDTQYF. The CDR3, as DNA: TGCAGCGTTGGGGGGAGGCAGACAGATACGCAGTATTTT.

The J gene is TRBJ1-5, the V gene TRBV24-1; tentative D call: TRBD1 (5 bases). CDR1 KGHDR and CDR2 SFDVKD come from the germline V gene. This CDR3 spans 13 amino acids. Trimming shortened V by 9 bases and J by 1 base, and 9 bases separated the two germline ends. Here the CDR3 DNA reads TGTGCCACCGGGGCTAACAGCAATCAGCCCCAGCATTTT. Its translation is CATGANSNQPQHF.

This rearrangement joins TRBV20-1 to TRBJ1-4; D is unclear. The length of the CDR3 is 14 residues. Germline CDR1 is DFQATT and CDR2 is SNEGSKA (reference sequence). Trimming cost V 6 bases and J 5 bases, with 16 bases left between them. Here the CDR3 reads CSALNSGQNEKLFF. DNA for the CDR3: TGCAGTGCCCTTAACAGTGGCCAAAATGAAAAACTGTTTTTT.

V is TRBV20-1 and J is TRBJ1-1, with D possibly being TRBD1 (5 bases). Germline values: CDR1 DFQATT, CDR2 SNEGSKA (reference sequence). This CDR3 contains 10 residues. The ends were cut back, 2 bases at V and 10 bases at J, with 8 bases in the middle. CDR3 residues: CSARSGGAFF. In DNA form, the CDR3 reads TGCAGTGCTAGATCGGGGGGAGCTTTCTTT.